This is a list of T cell receptor beta chains from one sample in a study of T cell repertoires in cytomegalovirus infection. Each CDR3 protein is one row after TCRdb ran MiXCR on the reads. The table records 200,000 to 250,000 distinct CDR3 sequences, roughly 22% of them present only once. Sequenced input: CD8+ T cells from PBMCs. The receptors derive from a human donor in good health (CMV status not recorded). Some clones in this sample may be carry-over from other donors' samples. Both conserved end residues are part of each CDR3. The D gene is left open where the match is weak. A row's size may be missing; if present it is once, few, many or a size class.

>TRBJ2-7|-|TRBV12-3/TRBV12-4|-
CASSFYPTDEQYF
TGTGCCAGCAGTTTTTACCCCACCGACGAGCAGTACTTC
>TRBJ2-7|-|TRBV5-6|TRBD1
CASSLLPGGYEQYF
TGTGCCAGCAGCTTGCTGCCAGGGGGCTACGAGCAGTACTTC
>TRBJ1-2|-|TRBV9|TRBD1
CASSVSGQGAYYGYTF
TGTGCCAGCAGCGTATCCGGACAGGGGGCGTACTATGGCTACACCTTC
>TRBJ2-7|medium-sized|TRBV7-9|TRBD2
CASSNLAEGTYEQYF
TGTGCCAGCAGCAACCTAGCGGAGGGGACCTACGAGCAGTACTTC
>TRBJ2-7|few|TRBV13|TRBD1
CASTRQGPYEQYF
TGTGCCAGCACTCGACAGGGGCCCTACGAGCAGTACTTC
>TRBJ1-5|-|TRBV20-1|-
CSASGDAFGNQPQHF
TGCAGTGCTAGCGGGGACGCCTTTGGCAATCAGCCCCAGCATTTT
>TRBJ2-7|-|TRBV12-3/TRBV12-4|-
CASSSQERGYEQYF
TGTGCCAGCAGTTCCCAGGAGAGGGGTTACGAGCAGTACTTC
>TRBJ2-1|few|TRBV10-3|-
CAISERAFDAYNEQFF
TGTGCCATCAGTGAGAGGGCGTTTGATGCTTACAATGAGCAGTTCTTC
>TRBJ2-3|-|TRBV10-3|-
CAISEFVPTNPGADTQYF
TGTGCCATCAGTGAATTCGTACCGACTAACCCTGGGGCAGATACGCAGTATTTT
>TRBJ2-3|many|TRBV12-3/TRBV12-4|-
CASSFGVDTDTQYF
TGTGCCAGCAGTTTCGGCGTCGACACAGATACGCAGTATTTT
>TRBJ2-1|-|TRBV5-1|TRBD2
CASGEGSYNEQFF
TGCGCCAGCGGGGAGGGCTCCTACAATGAGCAGTTCTTC
>TRBJ2-3|once|TRBV5-8|-
CASSFDLGKTDTQYF
TGTGCCAGCAGCTTTGACCTAGGGAAGACAGATACGCAGTATTTT
>TRBJ1-4|-|TRBV5-5|-
CASSPTPGSNEKLFF
TGTGCCAGCAGCCCGACCCCAGGGTCTAATGAAAAACTGTTTTTT
>TRBJ1-1|many|TRBV7-3|TRBD1
CASKLQGAPEAFF
TGTGCCAGCAAGCTCCAGGGGGCCCCTGAAGCTTTCTTT
>TRBJ2-5|few|TRBV20-1|-
CSARDPNRETQYF
TGCAGTGCTAGAGATCCGAATCGGGAGACCCAGTACTTC
>TRBJ1-5|many|TRBV15|-
CATSRVRGSNQPQHF
TGTGCCACCAGCAGAGTACGGGGATCGAATCAGCCCCAGCATTTT
>TRBJ2-1|-|TRBV30|TRBD1
CAWSWTGGNEQFF
TGTGCCTGGAGTTGGACAGGGGGCAATGAGCAGTTCTTC
>TRBJ2-1|-|TRBV27|-
CASSLWQGNSYNEQFF
TGTGCCAGCAGTTTATGGCAGGGAAACTCCTACAATGAGCAGTTCTTC
>TRBJ1-2|-|TRBV20-1|-
CSAPWTAQGTDGYTF
TGCAGTGCTCCCTGGACAGCTCAGGGTACGGATGGCTACACCTTC
>TRBJ2-1|many|TRBV7-9|-
CASSLDAGTFYNEQFF
TGTGCCAGCAGCTTAGACGCAGGGACTTTCTACAATGAGCAGTTCTTC
>TRBJ1-2|many|TRBV7-8|TRBD1
CASSLGVGGQGTGDYGYTF
TGTGCCAGCAGCTTAGGAGTGGGGGGACAGGGTACGGGGGACTATGGCTACACCTTC
>TRBJ2-7|few|TRBV2|-
CASSDMGYEQYF
TGTGCCAGCAGTGATATGGGCTACGAGCAGTACTTC
>TRBJ2-7|-|TRBV2|-
CASSEAKDGYF
TGTGCCAGCTCGGAAGCCAAGGATGGGTACTTC
>TRBJ2-7|few|TRBV15|TRBD2
CATSGVSGVAREQYF
TGTGCCACCAGCGGGGTTAGCGGGGTGGCCCGCGAGCAGTACTTC
>TRBJ1-1|few|TRBV2|-
CASIRTTEAFF
TGTGCCAGCATCCGAACCACTGAAGCTTTCTTT
>TRBJ2-7|-|TRBV4-1|-
CASSHGGEYEQYF
TGCGCCAGCAGCCACGGAGGAGAGTACGAGCAGTACTTC
>TRBJ2-7|few|TRBV28|-
CASSYGSYYEQYF
TGTGCCAGCAGTTACGGGTCTTACTACGAGCAGTACTTC
>TRBJ2-1|-|TRBV20-1|TRBD2
CSANLAGGSYNEQFF
TGCAGTGCAAATTTAGCGGGGGGGAGCTACAATGAGCAGTTCTTC
>TRBJ1-4|-|TRBV28|TRBD1
CASSLVGGAGEKLFF
TGTGCCAGCAGTTTAGTAGGGGGCGCCGGTGAAAAACTGTTTTTT
>TRBJ2-3|few|TRBV28|-
CASTGGAPRVDTQYF
TGTGCCAGCACTGGAGGGGCCCCCAGGGTGGATACGCAGTATTTT
>TRBJ2-3|-|TRBV19|TRBD2
CASSITSGTDTQYF
TGTGCCAGTAGTATTACTAGCGGCACAGATACGCAGTATTTT
>TRBJ1-2|-|TRBV12-3/TRBV12-4|-
CASKVTGYYGYTF
TGTGCCTCCAAGGTAACAGGGTACTATGGCTACACCTTC
>TRBJ2-1|-|TRBV7-3|-
CASSLPPGVEQFF
TGTGCCAGCAGCTTACCTCCTGGCGTTGAGCAGTTCTTC
>TRBJ1-5|many|TRBV12-3/TRBV12-4|-
CASSVQQKNQPQHF
TGTGCCAGCAGTGTCCAACAGAAAAATCAGCCCCAGCATTTT
>TRBJ2-7|-|TRBV12-3/TRBV12-4|TRBD2
CASSPGGHEQYF
TGTGCCAGCAGTCCGGGGGGACACGAGCAGTACTTC
>TRBJ2-7|-|TRBV20-1|TRBD1
CSARDVREDRGYEQYF
TGCAGTGCTAGAGACGTCCGGGAGGACAGGGGCTACGAGCAGTACTTC
>TRBJ2-5|few|TRBV14|TRBD2
CASSPIQRGETQYF
TGTGCCAGCAGCCCCATTCAGCGGGGAGAGACCCAGTACTTC
>TRBJ1-4|few|TRBV28|TRBD1
CASSLLGTGDEKLFF
TGTGCCAGCAGTTTATTAGGGACAGGGGATGAAAAACTGTTTTTT
>TRBJ2-1|-|TRBV6-2/TRBV6-3|TRBD1
CASSPGQYYNEQFF
TGTGCCAGCAGTCCGGGACAGTACTACAATGAGCAGTTCTTC
>TRBJ2-1|many|TRBV7-6|TRBD2
CASSFLSSGGLNEQFF
TGTGCCAGCAGCTTTTTATCTAGCGGGGGTCTCAATGAGCAGTTCTTC
>TRBJ2-1|many|TRBV6-5|-
CASSPLGGGKYTSGNEQFF
TGTGCCAGCAGTCCCTTAGGAGGGGGGAAGTACACAAGTGGGAATGAGCAGTTCTTC
>TRBJ2-7|few|TRBV5-5|-
CASSFHPGAYEQYF
TGTGCCAGCAGCTTCCACCCTGGGGCATACGAGCAGTACTTC
>TRBJ2-1|few|TRBV2|TRBD2
CASSEGTSPLNEQFF
TGTGCCAGCAGTGAGGGGACTAGCCCTCTCAATGAGCAGTTCTTC
>TRBJ2-5|many|TRBV4-1|-
CASREPSGETQYF
TGCGCCAGCAGAGAGCCCAGCGGGGAGACCCAGTACTTC
>TRBJ1-1|many|TRBV28|-
CASSFDGNTEAFF
TGTGCCAGCAGTTTCGACGGGAACACTGAAGCTTTCTTT
>TRBJ2-1|many|TRBV7-9|TRBD1
CASSFRDRGFDEQFF
TGTGCCAGCAGCTTTAGGGACAGGGGGTTCGATGAGCAGTTCTTC
>TRBJ2-7|few|TRBV29-1|-
CSAMGGGYEQYF
TGCAGCGCTATGGGAGGCGGGTATGAGCAGTACTTC
>TRBJ2-7|few|TRBV12-3/TRBV12-4|TRBD2
CASSHDYGGYEQYF
TGTGCCAGCAGTCATGACTACGGGGGGTACGAGCAGTACTTC
>TRBJ2-5|-|TRBV12-3/TRBV12-4|TRBD2
CASSFPRGGAEETQYF
TGTGCCAGCAGTTTCCCGCGGGGGGGCGCGGAGGAGACCCAGTACTTC
>TRBJ2-5|-|TRBV5-4|-
CASSSRGETQYF
TGTGCCAGCAGCTCACGGGGTGAGACCCAGTACTTC
>TRBJ1-1|-|TRBV5-1|-
CASSLRGGLNTEAFF
TGCGCCAGCAGTCTGAGGGGAGGGCTGAACACTGAAGCTTTCTTT